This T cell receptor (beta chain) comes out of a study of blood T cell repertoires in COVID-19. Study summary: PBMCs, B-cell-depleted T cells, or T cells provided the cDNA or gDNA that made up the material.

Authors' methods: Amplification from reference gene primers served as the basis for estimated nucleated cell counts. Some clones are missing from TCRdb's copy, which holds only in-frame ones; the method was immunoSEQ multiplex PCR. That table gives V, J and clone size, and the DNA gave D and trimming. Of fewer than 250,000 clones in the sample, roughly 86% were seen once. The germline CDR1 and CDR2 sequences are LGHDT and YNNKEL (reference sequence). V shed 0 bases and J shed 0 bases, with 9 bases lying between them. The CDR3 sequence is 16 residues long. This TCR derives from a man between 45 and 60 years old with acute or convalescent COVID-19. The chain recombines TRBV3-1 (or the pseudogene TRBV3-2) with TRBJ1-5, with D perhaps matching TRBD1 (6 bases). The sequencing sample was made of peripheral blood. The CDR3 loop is CASSQDQGYSNQPQHF. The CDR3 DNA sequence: TGTGCCAGCAGCCAAGATCAGGGGTATAGCAATCAGCCCCAGCATTTT.